This TCR beta chain was sequenced for a study of blood T cell repertoires in COVID-19. Study information: Samples of COVID-19 (acute and convalescent) were obtained from the United States, Italy and Spain. In each case, the material was cDNA or gDNA derived from T cells, B-cell-depleted T cells, or PBMCs.

CDR1 and CDR2 from the germline V gene are MDHEN and SYDVKM. Germline trimming cut 4 bases from V and 8 bases from J; bases unmatched to any gene: 11. There are 15 residues in the CDR3. Original analysis: It was from reference gene primer amplification that nucleated cell counts were estimated. Sequencing used immunoSEQ multiplex PCR; TCRdb keeps in-frame clones, though not all of them. V and J calls and clone size follow that table, whereas D and trimming were derived from the DNA. This sample yields some 150,000 clones, of which 80% to 90% are seen a single time; 2.4% belongs to the top ten. The sequence came from a woman aged 65 to 85 with acute or convalescent COVID-19. Sequenced material: peripheral blood. The chain is built from TRBV28 and TRBJ2-1, with TRBD2 matching over 7 bases. The CDR3 here is CASSSDLGGPDEQFF. Written as DNA, the CDR3 is TGTGCCAGCAGTTCGGACTTGGGAGGGCCCGATGAGCAGTTCTTC.